This entry concerns a single TCR beta chain. Ten or more counts support this clonotype. The target of this receptor is not known. The input lacks base qualities; no much larger clone sits a single base away. This beta chain turned up in a library designed for alpha chains; as an off-target read, its abundance says little. This entry belongs to a study of HIV-infected patients and healthy controls (dated by TCRdb to between 2012 and 2015). Background for the entire study: Although they stayed below normal ranges, CD4 counts in about 90% of the 16 patients rose modestly but significantly after three months of therapy. CD8 counts did not change consistently during early therapy, while the CD4:CD8 ratio increased slightly. Viral load became undetectable in about 75% of the 16 patients by the second bleed and in all patients after a further year of therapy. Overall T-cell lymphocytopenia was not observed in the patients, and no significant difference from controls was found in total CDR3 counts per chain. Whether deep TCR repertoire sequencing of small blood samples from HIV patients could capture immune perturbation and reconstitution was tested in the study. Overall study outcomes, separate from this receptor: MAIT cell alpha-chain CDR3s were found at high frequency in healthy controls but were severely depleted in HIV+ repertoires. Both the Jaccard index and the count of highly shared sequences showed that healthy controls shared more CDR3s between individuals than HIV+ patients did. HIV-infected repertoires had significantly higher mean Gini indices than controls, possibly reflecting oligoclonality. In the study, no determination of donor HLA types was made. Treated samples reflected only 2 to 4 months of therapy, arguably too short to observe immune reconstitution given low adult thymic output. In size-matched repertoire data, the apparent post-therapy recovery of the Gini index in HIV-infected patients was not replicated. Processing included only sixteen HIV-infected individuals, and this was regarded by the authors as a major limit on how widely the findings apply. Most CMV-associated CDR3s became more frequent during therapy, although their change was not significant, whereas HIV-associated CDR3s showed a significant decrease in frequency. Rare events from HIV-infected data received too much weight under size-matching, and comparisons were complicated by unequal numbers of distinct sequences between patients and controls. Mean usage differed significantly between HIV-infected patients and controls for eight alpha and eight beta V genes. The observed differences in diversity could not be explained by the slight differences in age and sex profiles between the study cohorts. Roughly threefold more distinct CDR3s and higher Shannon diversity were observed in healthy control repertoires than in untreated HIV+ repertoires. Sequencing depth was restricted by the use of whole blood, which also prevented the dynamics of distinct T-cell subpopulations from being separated. In the samples, alpha-beta chain pairing was left undetermined.

The trim is 0 bases for V and 1 base for J, with a gap of 1 base between the germline ends. The CDR3 starts with the cysteine, ends with the phenylalanine, and has 12 residues. The kept DNA is CDR3 alone, 36 bases in frame from the first base. CDR1 and CDR2 are drawn from the germline V gene: SGHRS, YFSETQ. Roughly 0.55 ug RNA was reverse transcribed with SuperScript III using primers against the alpha and beta constant regions. Separate libraries for the alpha and beta chains were generated through chain-specific third strand synthesis that incorporated multiplexing indices. In the protocol, all rearrangements within a chain were amplified with a single primer pair so that primer bias was avoided, and molecular barcodes were added to each cDNA molecule. Purified cDNA was joined by T4 RNA Ligase 1 to a 5' RACE adapter carrying a random hexamer and the SP2 sequencing primer site. Second strand synthesis was primed from the SP2 site with Phusion polymerase, using slow temperature ramps to favor optimal annealing. Each molecule's 12-nucleotide barcode consisted of two random hexamer sequences, both added before amplification and joined together. An amplification PCR of about 24 cycles with P5s and P7 primers came after a short first PCR that had added P5 and P7 adapter elements plus a second index. The libraries went through roughly 28 PCR cycles in total, were quantified on a Qubit, were sized on a Bioanalyzer, and were diluted to roughly 4 nM. Normalized libraries were sequenced on an Illumina MiSeq with 2 x 250 paired-end kits. Reverse transcription reactions underwent purification over MinElute columns, with elution into roughly 10 ul Tris-Cl. Adapter ligations were incubated for roughly 22 hours at 16 degrees C and subsequently purified with AMPure XP beads at a 1:1 ratio. Per the authors' processing: Demultiplexed FASTQ files were processed with a modified Decombinator by which V, J, insert and barcode information was output. Sequences that shared a barcode but differed from the dominant sequence were treated as errors and discarded, and barcodes were clustered at Levenshtein distance 3 and counted to estimate the original cDNA molecules. The R packages ineq, vegan, igraph and RCytoscape were used for downstream analyses, together with IMGT nomenclature and CDR3 definitions. V gene usage was calculated across distinct sequences, with every TCR tallied a single time to avoid skew from clonal expansion. Within a donor, similarity networks joined unique CDR3 amino acid sequences in every case where two of them were separated by a single Levenshtein edit. Published HIV-specific CDR3s (92 alpha, about 640 beta) and CMV-specific CDR3s (more than 12 alpha, some 250 beta) were compiled and searched for in the repertoires. Random subsampling to size-matched repertoires showed patients' decreased diversity was not caused by their lower sequence numbers. TCRdb applied fastp at Q25 and MiXCR to the public reads, then kept only in-frame beta chains. Every distinct CDR3 protein forms one entry, paired with its most common genes and DNA. These V and J calls are TCRdb output, not the study's own analysis. Present in this sample are around 8,000 distinct CDR3 sequences, 6% to 8% of which were seen just once. About 19% of the sample is in the top ten clones.

The study collected follow-up blood from HIV-infected patients roughly three months, about 14 weeks, after antiretroviral therapy began. Since whole blood was used without any cell fractionation, the repertoire reflected all peripheral T cells in unsorted form. For RNA extraction, more than 2 ml of peripheral blood was collected into Tempus tubes. Enrollment excluded patients who had febrile or AIDS-related illness, tumors, hepatitis B or C coinfection, immunomodulatory therapy, recent vaccination or treatment interruptions. Residual genomic DNA was removed with the TURBO-DNase kit and globin mRNA was depleted with GLOBINclear.

This sample comprised blood, obtained during antiretroviral therapy. This TCR derives from an adult with HIV infection. Recombination connected TRBV5-1 to TRBJ2-5, with no confident D gene call. The nucleotide sequence is given as TGCGCCAGCAGCTTGGCCCAAGAGACCCAGTACTTC. This codes for CASSLAQETQYF.